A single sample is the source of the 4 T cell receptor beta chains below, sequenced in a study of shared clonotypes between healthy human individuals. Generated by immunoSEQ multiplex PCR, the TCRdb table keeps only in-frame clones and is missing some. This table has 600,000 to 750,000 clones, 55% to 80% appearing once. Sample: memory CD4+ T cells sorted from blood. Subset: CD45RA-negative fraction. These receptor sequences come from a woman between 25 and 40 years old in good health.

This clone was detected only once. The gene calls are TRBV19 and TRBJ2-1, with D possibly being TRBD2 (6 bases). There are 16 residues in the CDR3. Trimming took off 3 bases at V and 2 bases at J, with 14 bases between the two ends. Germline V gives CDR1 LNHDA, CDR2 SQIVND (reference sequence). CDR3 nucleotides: TGTGCCAGTAGTATGCCCGGGACGGGGGCCTACAATGAGCAGTTCTTC. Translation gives CASSMPGTGAYNEQFF. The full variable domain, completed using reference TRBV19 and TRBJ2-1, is DGGITQSPKYLFRKEGQNVTLSCEQNLNHDAMYWYRQDPGQGLRLIYYSQIVNDFQKGDIAEGYSVSREKKESFPLTVTSAQKNPTAFYLCASSMPGTGAYNEQFFGPGTRLTVL.

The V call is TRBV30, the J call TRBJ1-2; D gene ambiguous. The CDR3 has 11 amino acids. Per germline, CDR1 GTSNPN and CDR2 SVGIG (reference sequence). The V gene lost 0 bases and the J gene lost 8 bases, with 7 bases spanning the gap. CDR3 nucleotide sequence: TGTGCCTGGAGTGTACGAGGGGGCTACACCTTC. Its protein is CAWSVRGGYTF.

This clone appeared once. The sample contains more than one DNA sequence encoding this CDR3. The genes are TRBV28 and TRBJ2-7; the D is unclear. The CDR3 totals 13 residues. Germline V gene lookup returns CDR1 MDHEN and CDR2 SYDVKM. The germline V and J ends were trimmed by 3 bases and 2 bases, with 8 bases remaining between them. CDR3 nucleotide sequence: TGTGCCAGCAGTTTCGGCCCCACCTACGAGCAGTACTTC. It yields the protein CASSFGPTYEQYF. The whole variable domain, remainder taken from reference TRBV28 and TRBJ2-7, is DVKVTQSSRYLVKRTGEKVFLECVQDMDHENMFWYRQDPGLGLRLIYFSYDVKMKEKGDIPEGYSVSREKKERFSLILESASTNQTSMYLCASSFGPTYEQYFGPGTRLTVT.

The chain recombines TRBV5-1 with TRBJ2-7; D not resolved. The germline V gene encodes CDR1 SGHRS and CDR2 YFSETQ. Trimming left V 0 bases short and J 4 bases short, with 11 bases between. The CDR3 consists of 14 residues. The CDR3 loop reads CASSLESPPYEQYF. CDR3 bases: TGCGCCAGCAGCTTGGAGAGCCCGCCGTACGAGCAGTACTTC.